What follows is one T cell receptor (beta chain) and its context. The antigen is not known. This specimen comes from a study of T cell responses to AZD1222 COVID-19 vaccine. Study information: Second-dose schedules of about 4 or about 12 weeks were combined. Study observations and caveats: Only a handful of AZD1222 recipients, more than 5 in all, had baseline seropositivity. White British donors predominated, females outnumbered males, and clonal diversity was possibly underestimated. Within unmutated variant regions lay the reported targets of nearly half of spike-specific TCRs.

The CDR3 has 12 residues. V gave up 5 bases and J gave up 6 bases, with 10 bases separating them. CDR1 SNHLY and CDR2 FYNNEI come from the germline V gene. Generated by immunoSEQ multiplex PCR, the TCRdb table keeps only in-frame clones and is missing some. Of 150,000 or so clones detected, about 91% appear once; the ten largest clones hold about 2.5%. The starting material was peripheral blood, obtained on day 0 of AZD1222 vaccination. This TCR was sampled from an adult in good health. V usage is TRBV2 and J usage is TRBJ1-1; no clear D. The CDR3 coding sequence is TGTGCCAGCAGTAGCCTCGGCTCTGAAGCTTTCTTT. The encoded protein is CASSSLGSEAFF.